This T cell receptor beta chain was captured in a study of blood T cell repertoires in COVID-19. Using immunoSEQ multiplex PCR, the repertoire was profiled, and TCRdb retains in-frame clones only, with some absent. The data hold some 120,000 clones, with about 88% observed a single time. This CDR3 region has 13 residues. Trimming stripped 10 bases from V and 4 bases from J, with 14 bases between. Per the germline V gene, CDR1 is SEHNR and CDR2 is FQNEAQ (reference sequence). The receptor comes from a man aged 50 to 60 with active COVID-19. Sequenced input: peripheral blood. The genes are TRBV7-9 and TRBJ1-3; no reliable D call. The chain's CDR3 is CATELDSGNTIYF. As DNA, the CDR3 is TGTGCCACCGAACTAGACTCCGGAAACACCATATATTTT.